This T cell receptor (beta chain) appears in the sequencing data of a study of cytomegalovirus exposure and HLA in healthy donors. Points on this clone: As yet, its antigen is unknown.

Study results and limitations: Most sequenced TCRs were rare (though some public TCRs occurred in many donors).

Though probably carrying unrecorded immune exposures, donors were nominally healthy at sampling. PCR used 60 Vbeta primers and 13 Jbeta primers. The protocol was immunoSEQ multiplex PCR, while the TCRdb copy is restricted to in-frame clones and leaves out a portion. The repertoire consists of roughly 190,000 clones, with around four fifths occurring once and the leading ten covering 2.5% to 4%. V was shortened by 6 bases and J by 0 bases, with 11 bases between the two germline ends. There are 14 residues in the CDR3. Germline CDR1 and CDR2: LNHDA and SQIVND (reference sequence). The material sequenced was PBMCs. The V gene is TRBV19, the J gene TRBJ1-1, with D possibly being TRBD1 (5 bases). This receptor was taken from a female donor in good health and CMV-seronegative. DNA for the CDR3: TGTGCCAGTAGGGCAGGGAGGGTGAACACTGAAGCTTTCTTT. Its protein is CASRAGRVNTEAFF.